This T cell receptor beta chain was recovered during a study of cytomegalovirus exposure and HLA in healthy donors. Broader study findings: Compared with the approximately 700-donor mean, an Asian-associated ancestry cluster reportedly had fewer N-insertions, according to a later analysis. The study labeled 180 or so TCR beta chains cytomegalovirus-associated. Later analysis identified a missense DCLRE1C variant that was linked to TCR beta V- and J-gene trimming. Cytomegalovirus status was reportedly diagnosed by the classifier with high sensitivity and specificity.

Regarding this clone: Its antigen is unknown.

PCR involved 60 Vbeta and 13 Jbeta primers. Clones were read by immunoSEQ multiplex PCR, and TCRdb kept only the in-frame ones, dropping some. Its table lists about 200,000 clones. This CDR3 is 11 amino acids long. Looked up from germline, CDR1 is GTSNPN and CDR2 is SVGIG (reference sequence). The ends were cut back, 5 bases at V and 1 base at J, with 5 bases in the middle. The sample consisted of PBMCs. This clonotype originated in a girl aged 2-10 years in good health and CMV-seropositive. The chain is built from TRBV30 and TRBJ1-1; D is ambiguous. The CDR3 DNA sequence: TGTGCCTGGCAGGAGAACACTGAAGCTTTCTTT. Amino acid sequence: CAWQENTEAFF.